This TCR beta chain was recovered during a study of blood T cell repertoires in COVID-19. Study summary: From the United States, Italy and Spain came samples of acute and convalescent COVID-19.

Original handling: Reference gene primers were amplified, and this amplification served to estimate nucleated cell counts. Clones were sequenced by immunoSEQ multiplex PCR, and TCRdb holds only the in-frame ones, with some missing. V and J calls and clone size are copied from that table; D and trimming were computed from the DNA. Here the sample spans 200,000 to 300,000 clones, approximately 89% being singletons. The CDR3 extends over 17 amino acids. Trimming removed 5 bases from V and 3 bases from J, with 21 bases in between. Germline CDR1 MNHEY, CDR2 SVGEGT. Participants had their cohort set by participant-reported clinical history.

Material for sequencing was PBMCs or T cells enriched from blood (not recorded which). The sequence derives from a woman aged 18-35 years who had recovered from COVID-19. This rearrangement joins TRBV6-2 or TRBV6-3 to TRBJ2-3; perhaps TRBD1 as D (7 bases). The DNA for the CDR3 is TGTGCCAGCAGTACCCCGGCGGGGACAGCAGGAACAGATACGCAGTATTTT. It is translated as CASSTPAGTAGTDTQYF.